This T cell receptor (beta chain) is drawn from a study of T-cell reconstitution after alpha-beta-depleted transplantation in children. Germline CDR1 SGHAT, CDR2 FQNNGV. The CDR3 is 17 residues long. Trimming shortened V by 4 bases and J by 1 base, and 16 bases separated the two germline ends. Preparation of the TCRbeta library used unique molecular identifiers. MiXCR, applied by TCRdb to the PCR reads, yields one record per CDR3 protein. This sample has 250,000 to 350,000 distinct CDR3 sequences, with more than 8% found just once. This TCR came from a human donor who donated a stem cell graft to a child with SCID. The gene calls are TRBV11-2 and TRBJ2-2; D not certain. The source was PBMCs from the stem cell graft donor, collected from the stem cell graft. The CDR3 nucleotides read TGTGCCAGCAGCTCGCCGGACGGTAATTGGAACACCGGGGAGCTGTTTTTT. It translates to CASSSPDGNWNTGELFF.